These 5 T cell receptor beta chains share one sample of origin, sequenced in a study of blood T cell repertoires in COVID-19 (dated by TCRdb to 2020 to 2022). Receptors were amplified or captured by the immunoSEQ multiplex PCR assay. As stored in TCRdb, this immuneACCESS dataset retains in-frame rearrangements with V and J assigned. A fraction of the clones does not appear; measured against another copy, unresolved V genes explain less than half of the discrepancy, and the remainder lacks a known reason. The sample data list about 99,000 clones, and 89% of these were observed just once. Of the sample, about 3.5% falls within the top ten clones. The sequencing input was peripheral blood. The receptors were gathered from a woman aged 60-70 years with acute or convalescent COVID-19.

The chain recombines TRBV12-3 or TRBV12-4 with TRBJ1-1, with 7 bases matching TRBD1. This CDR3 has 13 amino acids. V lost 6 bases and J lost 6; bases outside the gene matches: 7. The CDR3 sequence: CASRLGTVAEAFF. The CDR3 bases are TGTGCCAGCAGGCTCGGGACAGTAGCTGAAGCTTTCTTT.

This clone was seen only once. This rearrangement joins TRBV24-1 to TRBJ2-1, with TRBD2 matching 9 bases. V gave up 2 bases and J gave up 3 bases; unmatched junction bases: 4. The CDR3 length is 16 residues. Germline V gene data show CDR1 as KGHDR and CDR2 as SFDVKD. The CDR3 bases are TGTGCCACCAGTGATTCCCAGCGGGAGGACTACAATGAGCAGTTCTTC. This gives the protein CATSDSQREDYNEQFF.

The rearrangement uses TRBV7-9 and TRBJ1-1; TRBD1 aligns across 7 bases. Germline loops: CDR1 SEHNR, CDR2 FQNEAQ (reference sequence). CDR3 length: 14 amino acids. V gave up 6 bases and J gave up 0 bases; unmatched junction bases: 4. The CDR3 is CASSLGQVNTEAFF. The CDR3, as DNA: TGTGCCAGCAGTCTTGGACAGGTGAACACTGAAGCTTTCTTT.

The rearrangement links TRBV5-1 to TRBJ2-5; 10 bases map to TRBD2. J gave up 4 bases and V 6 bases, and 3 bases lay outside the gene matches. This CDR3 has 13 amino acids. Germline values: CDR1 SGHRS, CDR2 YFSETQ. CDR3 sequence reads: CASTAGGIETQYF. For the CDR3, the DNA is TGCGCCAGCACAGCGGGAGGGATAGAGACCCAGTACTTC.

The V call is TRBV28, the J call TRBJ2-3, with D tentatively TRBD1 (6 bases). Trimming shortened V by 4 bases and J by 0 bases, and 17 bases separated the two germline ends. The CDR3 contains 17 residues. The germline CDR1 and CDR2 sequences are MDHEN and SYDVKM. CDR3 residues: CASSSPRGFGSTDTQYF. The CDR3, as DNA: TGTGCCAGCAGTTCCCCCAGGGGATTTGGTAGCACAGATACGCAGTATTTT.